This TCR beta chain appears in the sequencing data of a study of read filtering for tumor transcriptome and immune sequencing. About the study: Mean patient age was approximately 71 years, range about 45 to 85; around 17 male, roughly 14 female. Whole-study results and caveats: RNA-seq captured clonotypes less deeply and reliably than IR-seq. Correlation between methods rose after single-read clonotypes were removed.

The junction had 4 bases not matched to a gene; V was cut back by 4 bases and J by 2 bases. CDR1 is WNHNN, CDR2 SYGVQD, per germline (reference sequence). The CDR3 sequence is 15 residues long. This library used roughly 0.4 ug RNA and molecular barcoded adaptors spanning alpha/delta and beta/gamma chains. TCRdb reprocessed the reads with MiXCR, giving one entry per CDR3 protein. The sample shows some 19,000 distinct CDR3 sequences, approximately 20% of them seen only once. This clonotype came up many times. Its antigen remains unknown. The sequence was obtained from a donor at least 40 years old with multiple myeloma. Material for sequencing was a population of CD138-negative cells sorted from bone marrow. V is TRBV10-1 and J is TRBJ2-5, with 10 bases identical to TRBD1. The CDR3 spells CASSGGTGVQETQYF. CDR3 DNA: TGCGCCAGCAGTGGCGGGACAGGGGTACAAGAGACCCAGTACTTC.